The 12 T cell receptor beta chains below were found in one sample sequenced in a study of shared clonotypes between healthy human individuals (dated by TCRdb to the early 2020s). The library was made by the immunoSEQ multiplex PCR assay. In TCRdb, the immuneACCESS table is reduced to in-frame sequences with V and J assigned. These tables do not hold every clone; where another copy was compared, an unresolved V gene accounts for under half, and the others remain unexplained. In all, the sample holds fewer than 1.4 million clones, and about four fifths of those were seen once. The ten largest clones represent roughly 0.55% of the sample. Material for sequencing was memory CD4+ T cells from PBMCs. In light of the paper, this sample's cell subset or site label describes: CD45RA-negative fraction. All receptors derive from a man younger than 35 in good health. Some clones in this sample may be carry-over from other donors' samples.

The chain recombines TRBV28 with TRBJ1-4; TRBD1 matches at 8 bases. CDR1 is MDHEN, CDR2 SYDVKM, per germline. This CDR3 has 14 residues. Trimming took 5 bases from V and 6 from J; bases not matched to a gene: 5. The CDR3 DNA is TGTGCCAGCAGTGCCCCGGGACAGGATGAAAAACTGTTTTTT. Translated: CASSAPGQDEKLFF.

This clone was detected once. This chain uses TRBV7-9 with TRBJ2-3, with 10 bases that match TRBD1. CDR1 SEHNR and CDR2 FQNEAQ come from the germline V gene (reference sequence). The V and J ends lost 5 bases and 4 bases, in that order; junction bases with no gene match: 3. CDR3 length equals 14 residues. The CDR3 region is CASSADRGPDTQYF. In nucleotides, the CDR3 is TGTGCCAGCAGCGCAGACAGGGGGCCAGATACGCAGTATTTT. Based on the CDR3 plus reference TRBV7-9 and TRBJ2-3, the full variable domain is DTGVSQNPRHKITKRGQNVTFRCDPISEHNRLYWYRQTLGQGPEFLTYFQNEAQLEKSRLLSDRFSAERPKGSFSTLEIQRTEQGDSAMYLCASSADRGPDTQYFGPGTRLTVL.

The chain uses TRBV9 and TRBJ2-5; 10 nucleotides line up with TRBD2. Germline assignment: CDR1 SGDLS and CDR2 YYNGEE. This CDR3 contains 15 residues. The ends lost 4 bases at V and 1 base at J; junction bases unmatched: 4. CDR3 DNA: TGTGCCAGCAGCAGGACTAGCGGAACCCAAGAGACCCAGTACTTC. As protein: CASSRTSGTQETQYF. The full variable domain, its missing parts supplied by reference TRBV9 and TRBJ2-5, is DSGVTQTPKHLITATGQRVTLRCSPRSGDLSVYWYQQSLDQGLQFLIQYYNGEERAKGNILERFSAQQFPDLHSELNLSSLELGDSALYFCASSRTSGTQETQYFGPGTRLLVL.

In this sample, this clone turned up a few times. Other nucleotide sequences from this sample produce the same CDR3. In DNA, the CDR3 is TGTGCCAGTAGTATGGACAGGGGAAACTATGGCTACACCTTC. Protein product: CASSMDRGNYGYTF. This sequence joins TRBV19 and TRBJ1-2; 9 bases fit TRBD1. Germline V gene data show CDR1 as LNHDA and CDR2 as SQIVND (reference sequence). The CDR3 has 14 residues. V gave up 3 bases and J gave up 2 bases; unmatched junction bases: 1.

The sample holds a few counts of this clone. The chain joins TRBV18 to TRBJ1-1; D is unresolved. Germline lookup yields CDR1 KGHSH and CDR2 LQKENI. The CDR3 totals 14 residues. V was clipped by 4 bases and J by 5 bases, with 14 bases between them. CDR3 coding DNA: TGTGCCAGCTCACGATCGACGGGGAATACTGAAGCTTTCTTT. Translating it yields CASSRSTGNTEAFF.

As concerns this clone: The same CDR3 arises from other DNA sequences in this sample as well. The rearrangement uses TRBV18 and TRBJ1-1; D gene unclear. CDR1 and CDR2 from the germline V gene are KGHSH and LQKENI. The CDR3 loop spans 13 amino acids. V lost 3 bases, J lost 0 bases, and 5 bases lay in between. The CDR3 region is CASSPTVNTEAFF. CDR3 nucleotides: TGTGCCAGCTCACCTACTGTGAACACTGAAGCTTTCTTT.

The chain is built from TRBV2 and TRBJ2-1; 9 nucleotides match TRBD1. V lost 4 bases to trimming and J lost 7 bases; unmatched junction nucleotides: 8. This CDR3 contains 15 residues. Looked up from germline, CDR1 is SNHLY and CDR2 is FYNNEI. CDR3 nucleotides: TGTGCCAGCAGTGTGGGACAGGGCTATTTGAATGAGCAGTTCTTC. This codes for CASSVGQGYLNEQFF.

Turning to this clone: The same CDR3 arises from other DNA sequences in this sample as well. V and J are TRBV18 and TRBJ2-1; a weak D match, TRBD1 (5 bases). Between the trimmed V and J ends, which lost 0 bases and 3 bases, there was a span of 6 bases. Looked up from germline, CDR1 is KGHSH and CDR2 is LQKENI. The CDR3 runs to 14 residues. The CDR3 spells CASSPPDIYNEQFF. In nucleotides, the CDR3 is TGTGCCAGCTCACCACCGGACATCTACAATGAGCAGTTCTTC. The full variable domain, rest sourced from reference TRBV18 and TRBJ2-1, is NAGVMQNPRHLVRRRGQEARLRCSPMKGHSHVYWYRQLPEEGLKFMVYLQKENIIDESGMPKERFSAEFPKEGPSILRIQQVVRGDSAAYFCASSPPDIYNEQFFGPGTRLTVL.

The chain employs TRBV18 and TRBJ2-3; 11 bases fit TRBD2. The CDR3 runs to 16 residues. Germline CDR1 and CDR2: KGHSH and LQKENI. V lost 0 bases to trimming and J lost 4 bases; unmatched junction nucleotides: 3. The DNA for the CDR3 is TGTGCCAGCTCACCACCTAGCGGGAGGGTCCCAGATACGCAGTATTTT. Its protein product is CASSPPSGRVPDTQYF.

The chain uses TRBV5-4 and TRBJ2-7, with TRBD1 matching over 8 bases. CDR3 length equals 15 residues. The J segment lost 6 bases and the V segment lost 3 bases, leaving 11 bases of the junction unmatched. CDR1 and CDR2 from the germline V gene are SGHNT and YYREEE (reference sequence). CDR3 DNA: TGTGCCAGCAGCTCCCCCCGGACAGGGAATCGCGAGCAGTACTTC. It codes for CASSSPRTGNREQYF.

The J gene is TRBJ1-2, the V gene TRBV5-1, with D perhaps matching TRBD1 (5 bases). In germline, CDR1 is SGHRS, CDR2 YFSETQ. With 4 bases removed from V and 8 bases from J, the gap between germline ends came to 21 bases. CDR3 length equals 15 residues. CDR3 residues: CASSPEGPLMGGYTF. The DNA for the CDR3 is TGCGCCAGCAGCCCGGAGGGGCCCCTAATGGGGGGCTACACCTTC.

The chain employs TRBV5-1 and TRBJ1-2; D ambiguous. V lost 0 bases and J 4 bases, leaving 10 bases between the germline ends. Germline values: CDR1 SGHRS, CDR2 YFSETQ. The CDR3 spans 14 residues. The CDR3 DNA is TGCGCCAGCAGCTTGGTAGCTGGTGGCTATGGCTACACCTTC. Protein product: CASSLVAGGYGYTF.